This paragraph reports one TCR beta chain. The sample is drawn from a study of T cell repertoires in cytomegalovirus infection. Turning to the study itself: Public TCR beta signatures indicated both CMV infection and matching HLA type.

Using its own MiXCR run on the reads, TCRdb lists one record per CDR3 protein. The sample contains roughly 760,000 distinct CDR3 sequences, less than 40% of which appear only once. V lost 4 bases, J lost 1 base, and 26 bases lay in between. This CDR3 is 19 amino acids long. Germline V gene data show CDR1 as SGHNT and CDR2 as YYREEE (reference sequence). The source is a human donor in good health (CMV status not recorded). Some clones in this sample may be carry-over from other donors' samples. V is TRBV5-4 and J is TRBJ1-1; D is unresolved. Material: PBMCs. CDR3 in amino acids: CASSPGVRPSNQRNTEAFF. In nucleotides, the CDR3 is TGTGCCAGCAGCCCTGGGGTCCGACCCAGCAATCAACGGAACACTGAAGCTTTCTTT.